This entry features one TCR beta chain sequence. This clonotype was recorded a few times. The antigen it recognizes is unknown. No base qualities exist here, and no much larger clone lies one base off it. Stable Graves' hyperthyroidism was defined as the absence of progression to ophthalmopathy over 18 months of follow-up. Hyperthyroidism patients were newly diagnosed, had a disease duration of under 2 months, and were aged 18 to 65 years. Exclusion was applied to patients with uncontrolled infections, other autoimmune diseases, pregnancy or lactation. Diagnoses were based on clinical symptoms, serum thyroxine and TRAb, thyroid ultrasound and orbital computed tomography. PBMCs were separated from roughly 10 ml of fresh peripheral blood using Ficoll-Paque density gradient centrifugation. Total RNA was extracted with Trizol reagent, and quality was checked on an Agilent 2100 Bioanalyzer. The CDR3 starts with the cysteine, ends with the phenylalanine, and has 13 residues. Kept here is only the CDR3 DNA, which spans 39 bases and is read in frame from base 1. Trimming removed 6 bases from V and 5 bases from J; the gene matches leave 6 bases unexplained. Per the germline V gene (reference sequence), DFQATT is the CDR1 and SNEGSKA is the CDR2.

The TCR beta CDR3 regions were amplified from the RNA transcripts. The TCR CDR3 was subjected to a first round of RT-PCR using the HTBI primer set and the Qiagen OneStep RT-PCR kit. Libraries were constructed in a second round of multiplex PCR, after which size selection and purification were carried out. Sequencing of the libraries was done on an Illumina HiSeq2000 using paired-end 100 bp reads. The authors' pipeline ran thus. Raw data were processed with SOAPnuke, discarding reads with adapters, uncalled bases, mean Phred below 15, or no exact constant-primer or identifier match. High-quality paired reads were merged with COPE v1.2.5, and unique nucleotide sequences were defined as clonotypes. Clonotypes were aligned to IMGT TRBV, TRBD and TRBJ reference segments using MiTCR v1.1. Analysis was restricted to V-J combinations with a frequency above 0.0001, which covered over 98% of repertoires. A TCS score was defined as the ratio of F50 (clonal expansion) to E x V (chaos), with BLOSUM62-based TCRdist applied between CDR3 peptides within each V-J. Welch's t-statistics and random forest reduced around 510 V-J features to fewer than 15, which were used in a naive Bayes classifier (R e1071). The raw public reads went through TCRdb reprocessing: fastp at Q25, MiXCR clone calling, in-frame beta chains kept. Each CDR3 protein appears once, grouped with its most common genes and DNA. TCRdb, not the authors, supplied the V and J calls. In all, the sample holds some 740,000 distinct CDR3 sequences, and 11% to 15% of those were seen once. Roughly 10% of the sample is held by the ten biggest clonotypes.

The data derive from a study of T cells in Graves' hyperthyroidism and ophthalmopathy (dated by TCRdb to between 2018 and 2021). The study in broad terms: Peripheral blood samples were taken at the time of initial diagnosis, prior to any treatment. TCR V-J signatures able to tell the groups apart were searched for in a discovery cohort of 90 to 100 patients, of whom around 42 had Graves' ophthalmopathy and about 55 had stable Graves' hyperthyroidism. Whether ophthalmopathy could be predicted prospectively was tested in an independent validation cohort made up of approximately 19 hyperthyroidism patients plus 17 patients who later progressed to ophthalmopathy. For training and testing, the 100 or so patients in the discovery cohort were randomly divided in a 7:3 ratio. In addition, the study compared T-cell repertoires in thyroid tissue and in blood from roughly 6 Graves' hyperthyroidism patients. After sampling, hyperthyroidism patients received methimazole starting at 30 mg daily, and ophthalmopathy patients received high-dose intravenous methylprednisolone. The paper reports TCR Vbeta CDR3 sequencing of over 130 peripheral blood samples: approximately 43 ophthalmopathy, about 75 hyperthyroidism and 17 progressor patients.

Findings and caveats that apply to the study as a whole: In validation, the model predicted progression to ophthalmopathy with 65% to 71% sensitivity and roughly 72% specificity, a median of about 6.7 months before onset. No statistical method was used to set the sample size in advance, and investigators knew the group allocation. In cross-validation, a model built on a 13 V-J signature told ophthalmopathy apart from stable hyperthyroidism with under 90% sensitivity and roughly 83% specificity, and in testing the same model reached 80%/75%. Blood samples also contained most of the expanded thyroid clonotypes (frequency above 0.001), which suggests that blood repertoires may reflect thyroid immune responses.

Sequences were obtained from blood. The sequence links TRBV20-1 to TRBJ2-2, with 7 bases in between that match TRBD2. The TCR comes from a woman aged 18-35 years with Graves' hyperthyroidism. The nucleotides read TGCAGTGCCGGCGGGGGAGTTACCGGGGAGCTGTTTTTT. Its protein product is CSAGGGVTGELFF.